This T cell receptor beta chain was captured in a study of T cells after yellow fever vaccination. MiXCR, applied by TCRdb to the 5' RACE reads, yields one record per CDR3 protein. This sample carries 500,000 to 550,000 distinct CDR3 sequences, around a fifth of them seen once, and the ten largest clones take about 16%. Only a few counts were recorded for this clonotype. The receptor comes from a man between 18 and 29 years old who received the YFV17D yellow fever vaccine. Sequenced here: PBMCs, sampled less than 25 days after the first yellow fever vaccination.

The CDR3 DNA reads TGCAGTGCTAGAGATCTCGGGGTGGGCTCCTACAATGAGCAGTTCTTC. Translation gives CSARDLGVGSYNEQFF. The chain carries TRBV20-1 and TRBJ2-1; D is perhaps TRBD2 (5 bases). Trimming cost V 0 bases and J 0 bases, with 12 bases left between them. The CDR3 runs to 16 residues. Germline loops: CDR1 DFQATT, CDR2 SNEGSKA (reference sequence).